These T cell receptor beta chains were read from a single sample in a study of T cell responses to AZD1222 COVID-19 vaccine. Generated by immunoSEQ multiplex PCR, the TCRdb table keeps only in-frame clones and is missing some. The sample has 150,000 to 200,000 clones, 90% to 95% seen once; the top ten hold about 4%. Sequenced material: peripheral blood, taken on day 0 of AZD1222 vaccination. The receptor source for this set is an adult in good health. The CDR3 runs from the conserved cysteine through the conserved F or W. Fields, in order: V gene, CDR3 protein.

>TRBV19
CASSIEVYPYNEQFF
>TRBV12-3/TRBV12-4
CASSLGANNEQFF
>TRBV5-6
CASSFRDRNTGELFF
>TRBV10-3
CAIKEGTVDNEQFF
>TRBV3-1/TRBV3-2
CASSHGQGENTEAFF
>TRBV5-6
CASSLHVGGAPGEQETQYF
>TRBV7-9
CASSSSSIPDTQYF
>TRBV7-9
CASSFPGRPEAFF
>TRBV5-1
CASSLTDRAITNEQFF
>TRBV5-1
CASSLRTDDSGANVLTF
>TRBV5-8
CASSSQTGSNYGYTF
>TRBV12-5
CASGLGGWLWYTF
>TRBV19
CASSFGGASYNEQFF
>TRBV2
CASRDRVTNYGYTF
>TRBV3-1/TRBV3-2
CASSQVAGGRNEQFF
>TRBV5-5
CASSLRTNGADTQYF
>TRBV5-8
CASSSGQGLLNTEAFF
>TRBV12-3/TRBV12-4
CASSLARQAKQYF
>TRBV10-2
CASSDRGSMNTEAFF
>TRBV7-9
CASSSSLVGYYGYTF
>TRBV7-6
CASSLGGPQDTQYF
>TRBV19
CASSIPGHGYTF
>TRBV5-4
CASSVQGGSQETQYF
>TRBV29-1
CSAGTEGNTIYF
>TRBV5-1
CASSKVERDSETQYF
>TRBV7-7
CASSYGGTDTQYF
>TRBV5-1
CASSFFGTKNTGELFF
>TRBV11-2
CASSLRGGMNTEAFF
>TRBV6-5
CASFLPSAREKLFF
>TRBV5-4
CASSTNLGVGDTQYF
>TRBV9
CASSVDGGHTEAFF
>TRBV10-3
CATAPHTTEGNTIYF
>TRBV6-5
CASRKPGLAYNEQFF
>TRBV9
CASSIPQDRENTEAFF
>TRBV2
CASRGYRGVGEKLFF
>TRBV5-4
CASSLGLQNTGELFF
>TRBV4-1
CASSQVLLAAPPYEQYF
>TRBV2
CASRDVYGYTF
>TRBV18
CASSPTGPQGSGTEAFF
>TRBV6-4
CASSPLQGFDPDTQYF
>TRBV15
CATSRDREASQPQHF
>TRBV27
CASSLEGAPNQPQHF